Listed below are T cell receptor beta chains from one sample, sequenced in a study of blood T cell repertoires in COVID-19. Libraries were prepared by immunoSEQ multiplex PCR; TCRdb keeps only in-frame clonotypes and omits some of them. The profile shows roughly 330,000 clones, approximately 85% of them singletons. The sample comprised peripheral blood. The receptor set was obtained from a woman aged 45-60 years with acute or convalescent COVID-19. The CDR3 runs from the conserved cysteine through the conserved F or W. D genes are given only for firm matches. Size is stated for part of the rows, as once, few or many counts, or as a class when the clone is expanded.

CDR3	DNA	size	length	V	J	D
CASSLEGGSRQPQHF	TGTGCCAGCAGCTTAGAGGGGGGGTCGCGTCAGCCCCAGCATTTT	-	15	TRBV7-8	TRBJ1-5	-
CASRPRTGGTEAFF	TGTGCCAGCAGACCACGTACAGGGGGCACTGAAGCTTTCTTT	-	14	TRBV28	TRBJ1-1	TRBD1
CATDRASGANVLTF	TGTGCCACCGACAGGGCCTCTGGGGCCAACGTCCTGACTTTC	-	14	TRBV6-6	TRBJ2-6	TRBD1
CASNPNRVGQLNEKLFF	TGTGCCAGCAACCCCAATAGGGTGGGACAGCTAAATGAAAAACTGTTTTTT	once	17	TRBV11-3	TRBJ1-4	TRBD1
CASRPGQGNTEAFF	TGTGCCAGCAGACCGGGACAGGGGAACACTGAAGCTTTCTTT	once	14	TRBV7-9	TRBJ1-1	TRBD1
CATETSTRLFF	TGTGCCACAGAGACATCCACCAGGCTGTTTTTT	-	11	TRBV6-5	TRBJ1-4	-
CASSKGTAPRETQYF	TGCGCCAGCAGCAAAGGGACAGCCCCGCGAGAGACCCAGTACTTC	-	15	TRBV5-1	TRBJ2-5	TRBD1
CASSLRQGWHEQYF	TGTGCCAGCAGCTTAAGACAGGGGTGGCACGAGCAGTACTTC	-	14	TRBV9	TRBJ2-7	TRBD1
CASSRGTYSNQPQHF	TGTGCCAGTAGTCGAGGGACATATAGCAATCAGCCCCAGCATTTT	-	15	TRBV19	TRBJ1-5	-
CASSLGGSYEQYF	TGCGCCAGCAGTTTGGGCGGGTCCTACGAGCAGTACTTC	-	13	TRBV6-5	TRBJ2-7	-
CSAPSTNEQFF	TGCAGTGCCCCCTCTACTAATGAGCAGTTCTTC	-	11	TRBV20-1	TRBJ2-1	-
CASSLRRDPNTGELFF	TGTGCCAGCAGCTTGAGGAGGGACCCGAACACCGGGGAGCTGTTTTTT	-	16	TRBV5-4	TRBJ2-2	-
CASSFGDTTGELFF	TGCGCCAGCAGCTTTGGGGACACCACCGGGGAGCTGTTTTTT	-	14	TRBV5-1	TRBJ2-2	-
CAISESSGRHNEQFF	TGTGCCATCAGTGAGTCCAGCGGGAGGCATAATGAGCAGTTCTTC	-	15	TRBV10-3	TRBJ2-1	TRBD2
CASSQMGLARDQETQYF	TGTGCCAGCAGCCAAATGGGACTAGCCCGGGACCAAGAGACCCAGTACTTC	-	17	TRBV4-2	TRBJ2-5	TRBD2
CASSSPQGNRLLETQYF	TGTGCCAGCAGCTCTCCTCAGGGTAACAGGCTACTGGAGACCCAGTACTTC	-	17	TRBV7-2	TRBJ2-5	-
CASSFTGGAYGYTF	TGCGCCAGCAGCTTCACAGGGGGGGCTTATGGCTACACCTTC	-	14	TRBV5-1	TRBJ1-2	TRBD1
CASSSSGFAEAFF	TGCGCCAGCAGCTCCTCGGGGTTTGCTGAAGCTTTCTTT	-	13	TRBV5-1	TRBJ1-1	-
CASSTGNSNQPQHF	TGTGCCAGTAGTACGGGGAATAGCAATCAGCCCCAGCATTTT	few	14	TRBV19	TRBJ1-5	-
CASSTQGQGYTF	TGTGCCAGCAGCACTCAGGGACAGGGCTACACCTTC	-	12	TRBV3-1/TRBV3-2	TRBJ1-2	TRBD1
CASSLRHRNQPQHF	TGTGCCAGCAGCCTCCGACACAGGAATCAGCCCCAGCATTTT	-	14	TRBV3-1/TRBV3-2	TRBJ1-5	-
CAWRSDRGLAPYTGELFF	TGTGCCTGGAGGTCTGACCGGGGACTAGCGCCTTACACCGGGGAGCTGTTTTTT	-	18	TRBV30	TRBJ2-2	TRBD2
CASSPSGNTEAFF	TGTGCCAGCAGTCCAAGCGGGAACACTGAAGCTTTCTTT	-	13	TRBV5-6	TRBJ1-1	-
CASSFFLLPGQGGYTF	TGCGCCAGCAGCTTCTTCCTGCTTCCGGGACAGGGCGGCTACACCTTC	once	16	TRBV5-1	TRBJ1-2	TRBD1
CASSTGTSGIVLDTQYF	TGTGCCAGCAGCACAGGGACTAGCGGGATTGTATTAGATACGCAGTATTTT	-	17	TRBV5-4	TRBJ2-3	TRBD2
CASNRQGSSGNTIYF	TGTGCCAGCAATAGACAGGGCTCCTCTGGAAACACCATATATTTT	-	15	TRBV6-5	TRBJ1-3	TRBD1
CASSQTGYSEKLFF	TGTGCCAGCAGCCAGACAGGGTACAGTGAAAAACTGTTTTTT	-	14	TRBV7-9	TRBJ1-4	TRBD1
CASSLVGGHYGYTF	TGTGCCAGCAGCTTAGTCGGGGGGCATTATGGCTACACCTTC	-	14	TRBV11-2	TRBJ1-2	-
CASSGRENSPLHF	TGTGCCAGCAGCGGACGGGAAAATTCACCCCTCCACTTT	-	13	TRBV12-3/TRBV12-4	TRBJ1-6	-
CASSLDWNTEAFF	TGTGCCAGCAGTCTAGACTGGAACACTGAAGCTTTCTTT	-	13	TRBV2	TRBJ1-1	-
CASSFRRGLTQYF	TGTGCCAGCAGTTTCCGGCGGGGATTGACCCAGTACTTC	-	13	TRBV27	TRBJ2-5	-
CASSPFPPDTQYF	TGTGCCAGCAGCCCCTTCCCCCCAGATACGCAGTATTTT	once	13	TRBV7-2	TRBJ2-3	-
CASSNTGLLSYEQYF	TGCGCCAGCAGCAACACCGGACTACTATCCTACGAGCAGTACTTC	-	15	TRBV5-1	TRBJ2-7	-
CASRSGTGDNQPQHF	TGTGCCAGCAGATCCGGGACAGGGGACAATCAGCCCCAGCATTTT	-	15	TRBV28	TRBJ1-5	TRBD1
CASSARAGVSYEQYF	TGTGCCAGCAGCGCGAGAGCGGGAGTCTCCTACGAGCAGTACTTC	-	15	TRBV5-4	TRBJ2-7	TRBD2
CASRLAGVTDTQYF	TGTGCCAGCCGACTAGCGGGAGTCACAGATACGCAGTATTTT	-	14	TRBV25-1	TRBJ2-3	TRBD2
CASSWDSGEPQHF	TGTGCCAGCTCTTGGGACTCGGGAGAGCCCCAGCATTTT	-	13	TRBV25-1	TRBJ1-5	-
CASSQGWSRGTLGLETQYF	TGTGCCAGCAGCCAAGGGTGGAGCAGGGGGACTTTGGGTCTGGAGACCCAGTACTTC	-	19	TRBV14	TRBJ2-5	-
CASSLGPYRGRDNEQFF	TGTGCCAGCAGTTTGGGGCCGTATAGGGGGAGGGACAATGAGCAGTTCTTC	-	17	TRBV27	TRBJ2-1	-
CASSVDWGSNQPQHF	TGTGCCAGCAGCGTAGACTGGGGCAGCAATCAGCCCCAGCATTTT	-	15	TRBV9	TRBJ1-5	-
CSGGDRVGHEQFF	TGCAGCGGCGGCGACAGGGTAGGGCATGAGCAGTTCTTC	-	13	TRBV29-1	TRBJ2-1	TRBD1
CASSPGTGGNEQFF	TGTGCCAGCTCACCCGGGACAGGGGGCAATGAGCAGTTCTTC	-	14	TRBV18	TRBJ2-1	TRBD1
CATSRELRGSNYGYTF	TGTGCCACCAGCAGAGAGCTTCGAGGGTCTAACTATGGCTACACCTTC	-	16	TRBV15	TRBJ1-2	-
CSVDRGYTEAFF	TGCAGCGTTGACCGGGGGTACACTGAAGCTTTCTTT	-	12	TRBV29-1	TRBJ1-1	-
CASSSDSYEQYF	TGTGCCAGCAGCAGTGACAGCTACGAGCAGTACTTC	-	12	TRBV13	TRBJ2-7	-
CASSLAGGPETQYF	TGTGCCAGCAGTTTAGCGGGGGGGCCAGAGACCCAGTACTTC	-	14	TRBV28	TRBJ2-5	TRBD2
CASRRDRNYGYTF	TGTGCCAGCAGAAGGGACAGAAACTATGGCTACACCTTC	-	13	TRBV9	TRBJ1-2	TRBD1
CASSFPLAGENEQFF	TGTGCCAGCAGTTTCCCCCTAGCGGGCGAGAATGAGCAGTTCTTC	-	15	TRBV28	TRBJ2-1	TRBD2
CASSSGTDNEQFF	TGTGCCAGCAGCTCAGGGACAGACAATGAGCAGTTCTTC	-	13	TRBV7-3	TRBJ2-1	TRBD1
CASSQDVGGQGSYNEQFF	TGCGCCAGCAGCCAAGACGTCGGCGGCCAAGGCTCCTACAATGAGCAGTTCTTC	-	18	TRBV4-3	TRBJ2-1	-
CASSNHQGLFSYEQYF	TGTGCCAGCAGCAATCACCAGGGGCTTTTCTCCTACGAGCAGTACTTC	-	16	TRBV21-1	TRBJ2-7	-
CASSSALAGGGGIEAQYF	TGTGCCAGCAGCTCAGCCTTAGCGGGAGGTGGGGGTATTGAGGCCCAGTACTTC	-	18	TRBV7-8	TRBJ2-5	TRBD2
CATSRDTNYGYTF	TGTGCCACCAGCAGAGATACTAACTATGGCTACACCTTC	-	13	TRBV15	TRBJ1-2	-
CASSLGQGLNTEAFF	TGTGCCAGCAGCTTGGGACAGGGGTTGAACACTGAAGCTTTCTTT	-	15	TRBV7-9	TRBJ1-1	TRBD1
CASVWGPGNTIYF	TGTGCCAGCGTATGGGGGCCTGGAAACACCATATATTTT	-	13	TRBV12-3/TRBV12-4	TRBJ1-3	-
CATSDPGQGAGEQYF	TGTGCCACCAGTGATCCCGGACAGGGGGCGGGCGAGCAGTACTTC	-	15	TRBV24-1	TRBJ2-7	TRBD1